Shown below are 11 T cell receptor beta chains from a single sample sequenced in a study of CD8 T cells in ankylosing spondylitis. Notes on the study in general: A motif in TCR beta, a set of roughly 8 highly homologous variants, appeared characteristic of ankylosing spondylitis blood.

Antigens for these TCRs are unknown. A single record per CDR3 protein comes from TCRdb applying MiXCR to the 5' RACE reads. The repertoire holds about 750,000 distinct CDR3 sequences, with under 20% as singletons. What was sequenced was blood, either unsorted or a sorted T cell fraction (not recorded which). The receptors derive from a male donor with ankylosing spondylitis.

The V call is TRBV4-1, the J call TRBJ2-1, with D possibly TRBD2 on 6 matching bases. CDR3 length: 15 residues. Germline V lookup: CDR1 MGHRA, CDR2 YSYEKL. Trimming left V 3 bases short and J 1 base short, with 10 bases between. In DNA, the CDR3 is TGCGCCAGCAGCCACGGGAGAGGGTCCTACAATGAGCAGTTCTTC. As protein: CASSHGRGSYNEQFF.

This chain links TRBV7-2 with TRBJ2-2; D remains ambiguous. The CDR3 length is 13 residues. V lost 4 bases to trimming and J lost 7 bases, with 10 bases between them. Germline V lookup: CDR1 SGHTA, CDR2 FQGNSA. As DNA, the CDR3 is TGTGCCAGCAGCTCTTCTAGGAACGGGGAGCTGTTTTTT. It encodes CASSSSRNGELFF.

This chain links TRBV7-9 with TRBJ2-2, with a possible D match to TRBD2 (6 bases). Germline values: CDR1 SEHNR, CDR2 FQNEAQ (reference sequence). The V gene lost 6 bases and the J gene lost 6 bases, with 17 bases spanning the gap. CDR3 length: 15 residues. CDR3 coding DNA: TGTGCCAGCAGGCCCGGCTCTAGCGTCGCCGGGGAGCTGTTTTTT. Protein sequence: CASRPGSSVAGELFF.

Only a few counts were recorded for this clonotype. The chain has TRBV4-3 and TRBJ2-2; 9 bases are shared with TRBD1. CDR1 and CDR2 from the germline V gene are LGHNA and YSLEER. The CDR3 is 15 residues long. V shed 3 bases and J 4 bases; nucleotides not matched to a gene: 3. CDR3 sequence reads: CASSQGQGPTGELFF. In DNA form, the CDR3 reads TGCGCCAGCAGCCAGGGACAGGGCCCCACCGGGGAGCTGTTTTTT.

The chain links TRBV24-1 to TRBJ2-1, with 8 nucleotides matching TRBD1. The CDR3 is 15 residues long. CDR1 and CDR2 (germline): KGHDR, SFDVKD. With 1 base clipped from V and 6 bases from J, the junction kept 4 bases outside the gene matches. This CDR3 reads CATSDLRTGFNEQFF. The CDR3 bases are TGTGCCACCAGTGATTTAAGGACAGGGTTCAATGAGCAGTTCTTC.

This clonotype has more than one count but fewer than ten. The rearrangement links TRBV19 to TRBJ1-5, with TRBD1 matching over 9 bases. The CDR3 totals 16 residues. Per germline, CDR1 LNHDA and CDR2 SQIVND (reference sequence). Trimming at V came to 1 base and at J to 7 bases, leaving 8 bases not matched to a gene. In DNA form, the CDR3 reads TGTGCCAGTAGTATAGTGTCTGGGACAGGGATCCAGCCCCAGCATTTT. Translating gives CASSIVSGTGIQPQHF. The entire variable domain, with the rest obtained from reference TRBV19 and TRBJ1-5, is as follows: DGGITQSPKYLFRKEGQNVTLSCEQNLNHDAMYWYRQDPGQGLRLIYYSQIVNDFQKGDIAEGYSVSREKKESFPLTVTSAQKNPTAFYLCASSIVSGTGIQPQHFGDGTRLSIL.

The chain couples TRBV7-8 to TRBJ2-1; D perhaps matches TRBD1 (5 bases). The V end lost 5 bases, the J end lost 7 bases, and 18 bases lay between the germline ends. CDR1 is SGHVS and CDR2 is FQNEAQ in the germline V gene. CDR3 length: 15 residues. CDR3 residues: CASSPSPGNRNEQFF. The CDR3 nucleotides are TGTGCCAGCAGCCCCTCGCCAGGGAATCGTAATGAGCAGTTCTTC.

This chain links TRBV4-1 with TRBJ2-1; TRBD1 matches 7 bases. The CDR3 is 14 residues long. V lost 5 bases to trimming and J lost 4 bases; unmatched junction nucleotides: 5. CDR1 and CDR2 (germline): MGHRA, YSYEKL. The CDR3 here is CASSNWDRYNEQFF. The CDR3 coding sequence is TGCGCCAGCAGCAATTGGGACAGATACAATGAGCAGTTCTTC.

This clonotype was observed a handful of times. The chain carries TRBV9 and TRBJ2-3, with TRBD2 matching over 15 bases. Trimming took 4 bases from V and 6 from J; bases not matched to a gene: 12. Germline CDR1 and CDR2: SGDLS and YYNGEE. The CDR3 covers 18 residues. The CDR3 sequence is CASSPWTSGRAVPDTQYF. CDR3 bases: TGTGCCAGCAGCCCCTGGACTAGCGGGAGGGCCGTACCGGATACGCAGTATTTT.

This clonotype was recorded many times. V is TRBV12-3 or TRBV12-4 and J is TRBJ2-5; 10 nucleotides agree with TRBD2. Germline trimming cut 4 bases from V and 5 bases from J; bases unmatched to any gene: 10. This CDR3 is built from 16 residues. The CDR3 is CASSWGQLAGEETQYF. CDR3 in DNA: TGTGCCAGCAGTTGGGGACAGCTAGCGGGAGAGGAGACCCAGTACTTC.

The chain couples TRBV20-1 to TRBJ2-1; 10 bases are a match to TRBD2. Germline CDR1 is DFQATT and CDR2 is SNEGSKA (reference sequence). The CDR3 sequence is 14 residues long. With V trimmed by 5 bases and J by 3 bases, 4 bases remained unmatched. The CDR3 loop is CSAPTSGVYNEQFF. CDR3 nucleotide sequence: TGCAGTGCTCCCACTAGCGGGGTCTACAATGAGCAGTTCTTC.